The 2 T cell receptor beta chains reported below all come from one sample, sequenced in a study of T cells after yellow fever vaccination (dated by TCRdb to about 2019). This specimen's treatment or condition label, interpreted: live attenuated yellow fever vaccine strain. The library was generated by 5' RACE. The sequencer was an Illumina NovaSeq 6000. In-frame beta chains were kept once TCRdb had trimmed the public reads at Q25 with fastp and called clones with MiXCR. Each entry is one CDR3 protein sequence, shown with its most common DNA and genes. This sample comprises some 320,000 distinct CDR3 sequences, around 4.5% of them detected only once. The ten largest account for approximately 19% of the sample. Sequencing used PBMCs, obtained 15 days after the yellow fever booster vaccination. These receptors all come from a man younger than 35 who received the YFV17D yellow fever vaccine.

The J gene is TRBJ1-5, the V gene TRBV2, with D unclear. The germline V gene has CDR1 SNHLY and CDR2 FYNNEI. The germline V and J ends were trimmed by 6 bases and 6 bases, with 15 bases remaining between them. There are 14 residues in the CDR3. CDR3: CASRGNKGSQPQHF. CDR3 bases: TGTGCCAGCAGAGGCAACAAAGGCTCTCAGCCCCAGCATTTT. Full variable domain (outside the CDR3, taken from reference TRBV2 and TRBJ1-5): EPEVTQTPSHQVTQMGQEVILRCVPISNHLYFYWYRQILGQKVEFLVSFYNNEISEKSEIFDDQFSVERPDGSNFTLKIRSTKLEDSAMYFCASRGNKGSQPQHFGDGTRLSIL.

A few counts support this clonotype. The chain joins TRBV6-2 or TRBV6-3 to TRBJ1-5; possibly TRBD1 for D (5 bases). The CDR3 is made up of 14 amino acids. Between the trimmed V and J ends, which lost 1 base and 7 bases, there was a span of 11 bases. CDR1 and CDR2 (germline): MNHEY, SVGEGT. CDR3 region: CASSYYVGGQPQHF. In nucleotides, the CDR3 is TGTGCCAGCAGTTACTACGTCGGGGGGCAGCCCCAGCATTTT.